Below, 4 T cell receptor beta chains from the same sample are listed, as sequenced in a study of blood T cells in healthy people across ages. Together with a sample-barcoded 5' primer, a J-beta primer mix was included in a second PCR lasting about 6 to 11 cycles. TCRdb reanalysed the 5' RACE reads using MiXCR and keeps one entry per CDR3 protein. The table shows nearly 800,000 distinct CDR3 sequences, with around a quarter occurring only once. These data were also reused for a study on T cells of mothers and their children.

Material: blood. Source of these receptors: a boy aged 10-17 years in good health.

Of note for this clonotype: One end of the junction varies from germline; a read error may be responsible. CDR3 sequence reads: CAISESSGQEAQYF. CDR3 nucleotides: TGTGCCATCAGTGAGTCGTCAGGGCAAGAGGCCCAGTACTTC. The chain links TRBV10-3 to TRBJ2-5; TRBD1 might be the D (5 bases). The germline V gene encodes CDR1 ENHRY and CDR2 SYGVKD. CDR3 length equals 14 residues.

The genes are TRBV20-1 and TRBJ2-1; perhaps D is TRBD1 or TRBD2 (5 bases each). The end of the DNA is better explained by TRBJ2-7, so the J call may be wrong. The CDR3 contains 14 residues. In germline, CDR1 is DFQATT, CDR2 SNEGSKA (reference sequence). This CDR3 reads CSASRDGPDYEQYF. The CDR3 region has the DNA TGCAGTGCTAGCAGGGACGGACCCGACTACGAGCAGTACTTC.

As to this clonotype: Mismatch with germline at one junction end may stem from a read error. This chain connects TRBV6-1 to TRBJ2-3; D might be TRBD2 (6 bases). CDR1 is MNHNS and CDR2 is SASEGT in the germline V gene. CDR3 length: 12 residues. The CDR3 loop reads CAIEEGTDAQYF. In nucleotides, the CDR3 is TGTGCCATCGAGGAGGGCACAGATGCGCAGTATTTT.

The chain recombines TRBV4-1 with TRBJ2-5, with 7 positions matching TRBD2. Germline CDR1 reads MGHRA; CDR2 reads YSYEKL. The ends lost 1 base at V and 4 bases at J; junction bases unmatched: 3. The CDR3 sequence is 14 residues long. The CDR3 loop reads CASSQAGRGETQYF. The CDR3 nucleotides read TGCGCCAGCAGCCAAGCTGGGAGGGGAGAGACCCAGTACTTC.